Shown below are 26 T cell receptor beta chains from a single sample sequenced in a study of blood T cell repertoires in COVID-19. The repertoire was sequenced with immunoSEQ multiplex PCR; TCRdb's copy has only in-frame clones and lacks some. The sample includes fewer than 250,000 clones, about nine tenths of them seen just once. Sequenced sample: peripheral blood. The source of these receptors is a man in his 70s with acute or convalescent COVID-19.

About this clone itself: Without the conserved terminal phenylalanine or tryptophan, this CDR3 likely stems from a read error. No DNA is shown, since the ends of the CDR3 on it are uncertain; the CDR3 is the one TCRdb lists. The chain's CDR3 is CSVIDSTAAYRL. The chain recombines TRBV29-1 with TRBJ2-7; no DNA check was done on the table's D call, TRBD1. Germline V gene data show CDR1 as SQVTM and CDR2 as ANQGSEA. The CDR3 extends over 12 residues, inclusive of both ends.

The rearrangement joins TRBV12-3 or TRBV12-4 to TRBJ1-1; 7 bases map to TRBD1. V was pared by 4 bases and J by 7 bases, with 6 bases of the junction left unmatched. The length of the CDR3 is 13 residues. The CDR3 nucleotides read TGTGCCAGCAGTTCATCCGACAGGGTTGAAGCTTTCTTT. It translates to CASSSSDRVEAFF.

V and J are TRBV5-1 and TRBJ2-7, with D maybe TRBD1 (6 bases). The CDR3 is 15 residues long. Germline values: CDR1 SGHRS, CDR2 YFSETQ. The germline V and J ends were trimmed by 0 bases and 6 bases, with 16 bases remaining between them. The CDR3 DNA reads as TGCGCCAGCAGCTTGGTGACAGGAGTAGGGCGCGAGCAGTACTTC. Translation: CASSLVTGVGREQYF. The full variable domain, completed using reference TRBV5-1 and TRBJ2-7, is KAGVTQTPRYLIKTRGQQVTLSCSPISGHRSVSWYQQTPGQGLQFLFEYFSETQRNKGNFPGRFSGRQFSNSRSEMNVSTLELGDSALYLCASSLVTGVGREQYFGPGTRLTVT.

This chain joins TRBV5-5 and TRBJ2-2; D uncertain. The V and J ends lost 1 base and 7 bases respectively, with 8 bases between them. Germline loops: CDR1 SGHKS, CDR2 YYEKEE (reference sequence). This CDR3 region has 13 residues. CDR3 in amino acids: CASSLKYFGELFF. CDR3 in DNA: TGTGCCAGCAGCTTGAAGTACTTCGGGGAGCTGTTTTTT.

V gene TRBV7-3 combines with J gene TRBJ2-1; D possibly corresponds to TRBD2 (5 bases). In germline, CDR1 is SGHTA, CDR2 FQGTGA. The CDR3 has 18 residues. Trimming stripped 0 bases from V and 5 bases from J, with 20 bases between. This CDR3 reads CASSLTPVAGAADNEQFF. CDR3 nucleotide sequence: TGTGCCAGCAGCTTAACGCCGGTGGCGGGCGCGGCCGACAATGAGCAGTTCTTC.

This rearrangement joins TRBV18 to TRBJ2-5; 8 bases line up with TRBD2. Germline loops: CDR1 KGHSH, CDR2 LQKENI. CDR3 length: 16 residues. The junction had 6 bases not matched to a gene; V was cut back by 2 bases and J by 1 base. CDR3 nucleotides: TGTGCCAGCTCACCAACTAGCGGAGACATCCAAGAGACCCAGTACTTC. The encoded protein is CASSPTSGDIQETQYF. Complete variable domain (other parts from reference TRBV18 and TRBJ2-5): NAGVMQNPRHLVRRRGQEARLRCSPMKGHSHVYWYRQLPEEGLKFMVYLQKENIIDESGMPKERFSAEFPKEGPSILRIQQVVRGDSAAYFCASSPTSGDIQETQYFGPGTRLLVL.

This chain links TRBV27 with TRBJ2-7; perhaps TRBD1 as D (5 bases). There are 14 residues in the CDR3. CDR1 is MNHEY and CDR2 is SMNVEV in the germline V gene (reference sequence). Trimming pared 4 bases from V and 4 bases from J, leaving 14 bases between. In DNA form, the CDR3 reads TGTGCCAGCAGTTCCACCCGGACATGGTACGAGCAGTACTTC. Encoded protein: CASSSTRTWYEQYF.

The rearrangement uses TRBV2 and TRBJ2-1; 7 nucleotides line up with TRBD1. Germline V gene data show CDR1 as SNHLY and CDR2 as FYNNEI. Trimming at V came to 7 bases and at J to 3 bases, leaving 3 bases not matched to a gene. The CDR3 extends over 13 amino acids. The CDR3 DNA follows: TGTGCCAGCACCGGGACAGTCTACAATGAGCAGTTCTTC. This gives the protein CASTGTVYNEQFF.

The chain joins TRBV18 to TRBJ1-1; maybe TRBD1 (5 bases). The V end lost 1 base, the J end lost 1 base, and 10 bases lay between the germline ends. The CDR3 loop spans 15 amino acids. From germline, CDR1 is KGHSH and CDR2 LQKENI. The CDR3 spells CASSPRVDKNTEAFF. The CDR3 coding sequence is TGTGCCAGCTCACCACGGGTGGACAAGAACACTGAAGCTTTCTTT.

The V call is TRBV6-5, the J call TRBJ1-1; 7 bases align to TRBD1. The CDR3 runs 14 residues. V lost 2 bases, J lost 7 bases, and 7 bases stayed unmatched. Germline CDR1 reads MNHEY; CDR2 reads SVGAGI. The CDR3 nucleotides are TGTGCCAGCAGTTACCGCAGGGGGTCGGGTGAAGCTTTCTTT. Amino acid sequence: CASSYRRGSGEAFF.

This clone showed up just once. The rearrangement uses TRBV6-1 and TRBJ1-2; perhaps TRBD1 as D (6 bases). Germline values: CDR1 MNHNS, CDR2 SASEGT. The length of the CDR3 is 15 residues. V lost 0 bases to trimming and J lost 8 bases, with 16 bases between them. CDR3 residues: CASSEANGQSGGYTF. The CDR3 nucleotides read TGTGCCAGCAGTGAAGCGAACGGACAGTCTGGCGGCTACACCTTC.

This clone occurred once. The rearrangement uses TRBV30 and TRBJ2-1; D is ambiguous. The germline CDR1 and CDR2 sequences are GTSNPN and SVGIG (reference sequence). V dropped 6 bases and J dropped 4 bases, with 13 bases sitting between them. The CDR3 loop spans 13 amino acids. As DNA, the CDR3 is TGTGCCTGCTCAGGAACTCTTTACAATGAGCAGTTCTTC. Amino acids: CACSGTLYNEQFF.

In this sample, this clone turned up once. The rearrangement links TRBV4-2 to TRBJ2-6; D call uncertain. Between the trimmed V and J ends, which lost 1 base and 0 bases, there was a span of 4 bases. CDR3 length: 15 residues. The V gene's germline CDR1 is LGHNA and CDR2 YNFKEQ. Written as DNA, the CDR3 is TGTGCCAGCAGCCAAGGAGACTCTGGGGCCAACGTCCTGACTTTC. Translation: CASSQGDSGANVLTF.

This sequence joins TRBV7-9 and TRBJ1-6; a possible D gene is TRBD1 (5 bases). Trimming shortened V by 1 base and J by 7 bases, and 8 bases separated the two germline ends. Germline values: CDR1 SEHNR, CDR2 FQNEAQ (reference sequence). This CDR3 has 14 amino acids. This CDR3 reads CASSLGQKNSPLHF. In nucleotides, the CDR3 is TGTGCCAGCAGCTTAGGACAGAAGAATTCACCCCTCCACTTT.

The chain employs TRBV28 and TRBJ2-1; 8 bases are a match to TRBD2. The germline CDR1 and CDR2 sequences are MDHEN and SYDVKM. V dropped 6 bases and J dropped 5; count of bases not matched to a gene: 6. The CDR3 covers 14 residues. The CDR3 DNA follows: TGTGCCAGCAGAGCCGGGACTAGGGACAATGAGCAGTTCTTC. Protein: CASRAGTRDNEQFF. The entire variable domain, with the rest obtained from reference TRBV28 and TRBJ2-1, is as follows: DVKVTQSSRYLVKRTGEKVFLECVQDMDHENMFWYRQDPGLGLRLIYFSYDVKMKEKGDIPEGYSVSREKKERFSLILESASTNQTSMYLCASRAGTRDNEQFFGPGTRLTVL.

The CDR3 loop reads CASSAGLTYEQYF. CDR3 sequence (DNA): TGTGCCAGCAGTGCGGGACTTACCTACGAGCAGTACTTC. The chain employs TRBV2 and TRBJ2-7, with D possibly matching TRBD2 (6 bases). Germline V lookup: CDR1 SNHLY, CDR2 FYNNEI. With 4 bases removed from V and 2 bases from J, the gap between germline ends came to 9 bases. The CDR3 runs to 13 residues. The entire variable domain, with the rest obtained from reference TRBV2 and TRBJ2-7, is as follows: EPEVTQTPSHQVTQMGQEVILRCVPISNHLYFYWYRQILGQKVEFLVSFYNNEISEKSEIFDDQFSVERPDGSNFTLKIRSTKLEDSAMYFCASSAGLTYEQYFGPGTRLTVT.

The J gene is TRBJ1-3, the V gene TRBV5-6; 7 positions match TRBD1. Trimming removed 0 bases from V and 4 bases from J; junction bases left unmatched: 10. Germline CDR1 and CDR2: SGHDT and YYEEEE. CDR3 length: 17 residues. DNA for the CDR3: TGTGCCAGCAGCTTGGACAGGGGAGGCTTTTCAGGAAACACCATATATTTT. It codes for CASSLDRGGFSGNTIYF.

The rearrangement links TRBV2 to TRBJ1-1, with D possibly being TRBD1 (5 bases). Germline assignment: CDR1 SNHLY and CDR2 FYNNEI. The V end lost 6 bases, the J end lost 3 bases, and 14 bases lay between the germline ends. The CDR3 length is 14 residues. As DNA, the CDR3 is TGTGCCAGCAGGGGCTCCTGGGGGGACACTGAAGCTTTCTTT. Residues: CASRGSWGDTEAFF.

J is TRBJ2-2 and V is TRBV28, with 9 bases fitting TRBD2. CDR1 is MDHEN and CDR2 is SYDVKM in the germline V gene. V was pared by 4 bases and J by 4 bases, with 4 bases of the junction left unmatched. The CDR3 covers 15 residues. The CDR3 nucleotides are TGTGCCAGCAGTTCTAGCGGGACCGGCACCGGGGAGCTGTTTTTT. It codes for CASSSSGTGTGELFF. Full variable domain (rest looked up from reference TRBV28 and TRBJ2-2): DVKVTQSSRYLVKRTGEKVFLECVQDMDHENMFWYRQDPGLGLRLIYFSYDVKMKEKGDIPEGYSVSREKKERFSLILESASTNQTSMYLCASSSSGTGTGELFFGEGSRLTVL.

The chain combines TRBV6-4 with TRBJ1-2, with D uncertain. Germline assignment: CDR1 MRHNA and CDR2 SNTAGT. The CDR3 spans 14 residues. V was shortened by 2 bases and J by 0 bases, with 7 bases between the two germline ends. The CDR3 DNA reads TGTGCCAGCAGTGACCCCCCGGCTAACTATGGCTACACCTTC. Protein product: CASSDPPANYGYTF.

This clone was seen only once. The chain carries TRBV2 and TRBJ1-2; 11 nucleotides agree with TRBD1. The junction had 5 bases not matched to a gene; V was cut back by 4 bases and J by 7 bases. CDR3 size: 14 residues. Germline values: CDR1 SNHLY, CDR2 FYNNEI. This CDR3 reads CASSGDRGIGGYTF. The DNA for the CDR3 is TGTGCCAGCAGTGGGGACAGGGGGATAGGTGGCTACACCTTC.

The CDR3 coding sequence is TGTGCCAGCAGTTTATGGCCAAATCAGCCCCAGCATTTT. Its protein product is CASSLWPNQPQHF. V and J are TRBV27 and TRBJ1-5; D call uncertain. Trimming shortened V by 1 base and J by 4 bases, and 5 bases separated the two germline ends. This CDR3 is 13 amino acids long. CDR1 and CDR2 from the germline V gene are MNHEY and SMNVEV (reference sequence).

The chain joins TRBV5-4 to TRBJ2-7; D is ambiguous. Germline V gene sequence: CDR1 SGHNT, CDR2 YYREEE (reference sequence). The CDR3 extends over 15 amino acids. V lost 1 base to trimming and J lost 2 bases, with 13 bases between them. The CDR3 here is CASSLSPRGAYEQYF. The DNA of the CDR3 is TGTGCCAGCAGCTTGTCACCCCGTGGAGCCTACGAGCAGTACTTC.

Many counts were recorded for this clone. The rearrangement links TRBV12-5 to TRBJ2-2, with TRBD1 identical over 8 bases. CDR1 and CDR2 (germline): LGHNT, FRNRAP. This CDR3 has 14 amino acids. Trimming removed 6 bases from V and 6 bases from J; junction bases left unmatched: 6. CDR3 DNA: TGTGCTAGTGGCCCCGGGACAGGTCCCGGGGAGCTGTTTTTT. Its protein product is CASGPGTGPGELFF.

In its sample, this clone was seen once. The chain recombines TRBV6-5 with TRBJ2-5; D gene uncertain. This CDR3 is built from 13 residues. Germline V lookup: CDR1 MNHEY, CDR2 SVGAGI. Trimming stripped 4 bases from V and 2 bases from J, with 8 bases between. CDR3 DNA: TGTGCCAGCAGTTCGACTCATCAAGAGACCCAGTACTTC. Its translation is CASSSTHQETQYF.

A single count supports this clone. The chain has TRBV20-1 and TRBJ2-3; D might be TRBD2 (6 bases). CDR3 size: 13 residues. Germline V CDR1 and CDR2: DFQATT, SNEGSKA (reference sequence). With 3 bases removed from V and 5 bases from J, the gap between germline ends came to 12 bases. DNA for the CDR3: TGCAGTGCTAGTAAAACCGGGGGAGATACGCAGTATTTT. Protein sequence: CSASKTGGDTQYF.